This T cell receptor beta chain was sequenced for a study of CD8 T cells in Susac syndrome (dated by TCRdb to about 2019). About the full investigation: The study used repertoire sequencing to test whether antigen drove CD8+ T cell activation and differentiation in Susac syndrome. The clonality of the CD8+ T cell repertoire was compared across approximately twelve healthy donors, about 14 Susac syndrome patients and roughly 16 multiple sclerosis patients. What the study reported, not specific to this receptor: The study acknowledged that relatively few individuals were included in the TCR sequencing and HLA analysis.

On this clonotype itself: This receptor's antigen is unknown. There are no base qualities to consult, and no much larger clone falls within one base.

V is pared back by 5 bases and J by 0 bases, with 8 bases lying between the germline termini. CDR1 and CDR2 (MNHEY, SMNVEV) derive from the germline V gene (reference sequence). Spanning cysteine to phenylalanine, the CDR3 consists of 13 amino acids. The sequence is cut down to CDR3 DNA, 39 bases in frame from base 1. RNA was extracted using the RNeasy kit, and about 0.45 to 1 ug of the RNA was reverse transcribed with random hexamers. The immunoSEQ multiplex PCR assay, which covers 54 Vbeta and 13 Jbeta segments, was used to amplify TCR beta CDR3 regions. Bias from PCR amplification was corrected by using a synthetic template baseline for primer optimization and for computational correction. The paper's processing steps were these. Only productive sequences were kept, with reads annotated to V, D and J genes according to IMGT and analyzed in immunoSEQ Analyzer. Clonality was calculated as one minus the Shannon entropy normalized by log2 of the number of productive unique sequences. For each patient and control, public and private clones were evaluated within the 100 most prevalent clones. Susac-specific clones were defined as absent from healthy and MS cohorts, over a thousand published viral clones and other ImmuneACCESS disease sequences. Using fastp at Q25 and MiXCR, TCRdb reprocessed the public reads and kept productive beta chains. A single entry per CDR3 protein holds the most common genes and DNA from its merged rows. TCRdb's processing, not the authors' own work, is the source of the V and J calls. The sample data list some 65,000 distinct CDR3 sequences, and approximately 96% of these were observed just once. The ten most abundant clones make up 0.55% to 0.7% of the sample.

Peripheral blood CD8+ and CD4+ T cells from healthy donors, Susac syndrome patients and multiple sclerosis patients were profiled by high-throughput TCR beta sequencing. The multiple sclerosis controls were treatment-naive patients whose relapsing-remitting disease, either stable or active, fulfilled the revised McDonald criteria. CD8+ TEMRA cells were enriched by FACS, while bulk CD8+ and CD4+ T cells were purified by magnetic negative isolation. Blood was drawn into EDTA tubes, processed within 24 hours, and PBMCs were isolated by density gradient centrifugation. PBMCs intended for TCR sequencing were cryopreserved in liquid nitrogen and were subsequently thawed in a 37 degrees C water bath. A purity of at least 90% was achieved for sorted or isolated CD4+, CD8+ and CD8+ TEMRA cells.

The rearrangement combines TRBV27 with TRBJ2-7; TRBD2 might be the D gene, on 5 matching bases. The clonotype originates from a human donor with multiple sclerosis. Sequencing used CD8+ T cells from PBMCs. The CDR3 region: CASSPGNSYEQYF. The DNA reads TGTGCCAGCAGTCCCGGGAACTCCTACGAGCAGTACTTC.